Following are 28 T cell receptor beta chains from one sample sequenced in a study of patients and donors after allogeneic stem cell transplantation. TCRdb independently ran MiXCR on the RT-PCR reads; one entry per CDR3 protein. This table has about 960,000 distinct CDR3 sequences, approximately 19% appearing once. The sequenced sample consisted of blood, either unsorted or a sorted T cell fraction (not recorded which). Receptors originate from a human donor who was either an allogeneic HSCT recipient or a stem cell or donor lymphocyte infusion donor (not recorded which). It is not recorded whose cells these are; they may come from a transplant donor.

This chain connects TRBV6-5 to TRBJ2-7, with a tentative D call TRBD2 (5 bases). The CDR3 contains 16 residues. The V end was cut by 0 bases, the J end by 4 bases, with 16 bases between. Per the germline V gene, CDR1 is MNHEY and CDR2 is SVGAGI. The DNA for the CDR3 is TGTGCCAGCAGTTACTCGAGAGGGTTTGGCGGATACGAGCAGTACTTC. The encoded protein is CASSYSRGFGGYEQYF.

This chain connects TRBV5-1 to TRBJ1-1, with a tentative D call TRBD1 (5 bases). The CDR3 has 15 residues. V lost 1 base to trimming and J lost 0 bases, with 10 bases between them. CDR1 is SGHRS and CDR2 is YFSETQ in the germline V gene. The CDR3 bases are TGCGCCAGCAGCTTGACGGGGACGTTGAACACTGAAGCTTTCTTT. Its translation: CASSLTGTLNTEAFF.

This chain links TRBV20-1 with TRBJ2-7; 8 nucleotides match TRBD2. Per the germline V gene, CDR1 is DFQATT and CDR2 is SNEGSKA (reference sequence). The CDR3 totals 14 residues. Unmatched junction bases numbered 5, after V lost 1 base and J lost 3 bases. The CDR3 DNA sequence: TGCAGTGCTAGAGCGGTAGCGGGACTCTACGAGCAGTACTTC. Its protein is CSARAVAGLYEQYF.

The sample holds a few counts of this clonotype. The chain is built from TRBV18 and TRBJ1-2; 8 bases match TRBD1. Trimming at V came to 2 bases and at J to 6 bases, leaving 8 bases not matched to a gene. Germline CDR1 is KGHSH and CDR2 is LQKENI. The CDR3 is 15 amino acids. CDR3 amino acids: CASSPLTGDWDGYTF. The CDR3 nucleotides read TGTGCCAGCTCACCATTGACAGGGGATTGGGATGGCTACACCTTC.

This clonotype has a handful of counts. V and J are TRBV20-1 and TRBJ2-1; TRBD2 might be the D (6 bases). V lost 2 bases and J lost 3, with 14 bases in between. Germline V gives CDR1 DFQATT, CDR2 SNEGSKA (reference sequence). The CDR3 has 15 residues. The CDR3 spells CSARHPYGGYNEQFF. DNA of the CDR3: TGCAGTGCTAGACATCCATACGGGGGCTACAATGAGCAGTTCTTC.

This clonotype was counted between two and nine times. This CDR3 reads CASSHPPDSGRGNEQFF. CDR3 nucleotide sequence: TGTGCCAGCAGCCATCCGCCGGATAGCGGGAGGGGGAATGAGCAGTTCTTC. This chain joins TRBV13 and TRBJ2-1; the match to TRBD2 covers 11 bases. The junction had 13 bases not matched to a gene; V was cut back by 5 bases and J by 7 bases. CDR1 is PRHDT, CDR2 FYEKMQ, per germline (reference sequence). The CDR3 is made up of 17 amino acids.

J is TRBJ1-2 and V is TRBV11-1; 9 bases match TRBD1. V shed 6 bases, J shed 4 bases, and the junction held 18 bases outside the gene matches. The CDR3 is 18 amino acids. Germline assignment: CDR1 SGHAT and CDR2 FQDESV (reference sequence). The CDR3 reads CASRSTGGGKVEAYGYTF. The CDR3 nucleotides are TGTGCCAGCAGGTCTACAGGGGGCGGAAAAGTGGAAGCCTATGGCTACACCTTC.

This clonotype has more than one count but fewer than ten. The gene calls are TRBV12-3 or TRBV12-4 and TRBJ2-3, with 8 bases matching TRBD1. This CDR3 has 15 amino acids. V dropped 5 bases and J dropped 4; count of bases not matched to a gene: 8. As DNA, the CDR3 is TGTGCCAGCAGTCCCCCGGACAGGGTGGCAGATACGCAGTATTTT. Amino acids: CASSPPDRVADTQYF.

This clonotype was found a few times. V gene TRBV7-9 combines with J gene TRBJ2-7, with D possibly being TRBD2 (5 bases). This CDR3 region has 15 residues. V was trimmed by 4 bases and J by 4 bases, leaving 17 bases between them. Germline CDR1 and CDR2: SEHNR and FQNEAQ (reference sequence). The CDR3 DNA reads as TGTGCCAGCAGCTCAGAACCTACGGGAATGTACGAGCAGTACTTC. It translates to CASSSEPTGMYEQYF.

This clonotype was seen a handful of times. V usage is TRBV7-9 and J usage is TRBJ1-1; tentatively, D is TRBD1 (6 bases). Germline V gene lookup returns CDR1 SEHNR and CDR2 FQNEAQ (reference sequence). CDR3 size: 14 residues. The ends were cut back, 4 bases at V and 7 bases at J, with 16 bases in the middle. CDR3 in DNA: TGTGCCAGCAGCTCCCAGGGGAGTAGGGGTGAAGCTTTCTTT. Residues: CASSSQGSRGEAFF.

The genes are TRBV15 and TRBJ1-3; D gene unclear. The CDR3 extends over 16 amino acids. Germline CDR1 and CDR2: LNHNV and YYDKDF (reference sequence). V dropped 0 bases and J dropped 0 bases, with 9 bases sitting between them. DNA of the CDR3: TGTGCCACCAGCAGAGATAGGCTTAGCTCTGGAAACACCATATATTTT. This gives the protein CATSRDRLSSGNTIYF.

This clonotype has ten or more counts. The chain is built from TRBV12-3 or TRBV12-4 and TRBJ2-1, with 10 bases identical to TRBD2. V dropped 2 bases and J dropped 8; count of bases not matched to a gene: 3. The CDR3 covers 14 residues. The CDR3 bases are TGTGCCAGCAGTTTAACTAGCGGGACTGATGAGCAGTTCTTC. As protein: CASSLTSGTDEQFF.

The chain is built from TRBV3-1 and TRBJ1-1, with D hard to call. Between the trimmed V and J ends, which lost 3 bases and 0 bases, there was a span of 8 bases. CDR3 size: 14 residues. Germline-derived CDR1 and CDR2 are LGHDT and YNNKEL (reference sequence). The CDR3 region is CASSQVAVNTEAFF. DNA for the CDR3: TGTGCCAGCAGCCAGGTGGCCGTGAACACTGAAGCTTTCTTT.

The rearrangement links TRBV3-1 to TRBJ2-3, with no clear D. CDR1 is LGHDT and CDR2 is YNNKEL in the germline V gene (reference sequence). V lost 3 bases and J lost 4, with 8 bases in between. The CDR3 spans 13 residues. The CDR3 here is CASSHLNSDTQYF. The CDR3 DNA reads TGTGCCAGCAGCCACCTAAATTCAGATACGCAGTATTTT.

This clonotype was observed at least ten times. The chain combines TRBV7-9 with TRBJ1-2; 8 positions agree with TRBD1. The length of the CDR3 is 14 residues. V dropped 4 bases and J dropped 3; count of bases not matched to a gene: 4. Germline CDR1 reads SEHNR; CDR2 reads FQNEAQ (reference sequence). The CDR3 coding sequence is TGTGCCAGCAGCTCGCAGGGGGCGGACTATGGCTACACCTTC. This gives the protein CASSSQGADYGYTF. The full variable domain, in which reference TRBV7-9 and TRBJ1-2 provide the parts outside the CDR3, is DTGVSQNPRHKITKRGQNVTFRCDPISEHNRLYWYRQTLGQGPEFLTYFQNEAQLEKSRLLSDRFSAERPKGSFSTLEIQRTEQGDSAMYLCASSSQGADYGYTFGSGTRLTVV.

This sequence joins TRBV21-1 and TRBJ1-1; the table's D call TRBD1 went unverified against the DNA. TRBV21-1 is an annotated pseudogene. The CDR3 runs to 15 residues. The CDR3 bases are TGTGCCAGCACCTACCGGGGGGGCGGTAACACTGAAGCTTTCTTT. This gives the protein CASTYRGGGNTEAFF.

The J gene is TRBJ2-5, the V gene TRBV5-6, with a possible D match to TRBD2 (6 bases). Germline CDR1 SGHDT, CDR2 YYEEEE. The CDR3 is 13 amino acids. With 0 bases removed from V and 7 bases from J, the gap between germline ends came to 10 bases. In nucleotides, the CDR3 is TGTGCCAGCAGCTTGGGGGAGGTAGGGACCCAGTACTTC. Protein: CASSLGEVGTQYF.

CDR3 coding DNA: TGTGCCAGCAGTCGAAGTATCACCTCTAACTATGGCTACACCTTC. It codes for CASSRSITSNYGYTF. The V gene is TRBV6-1, the J gene TRBJ1-2; no clear D gene. Germline CDR1 reads MNHNS; CDR2 reads SASEGT. Between the trimmed V and J ends, which lost 5 bases and 0 bases, there was a span of 13 bases. This CDR3 comprises 15 residues.

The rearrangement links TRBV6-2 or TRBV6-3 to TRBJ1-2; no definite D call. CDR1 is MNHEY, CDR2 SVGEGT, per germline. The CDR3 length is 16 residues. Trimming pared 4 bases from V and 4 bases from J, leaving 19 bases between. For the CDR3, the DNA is TGTGCCAGCAGTTCCTTACGTCAGTCAGTGGGCTATGGCTACACCTTC. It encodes CASSSLRQSVGYGYTF.

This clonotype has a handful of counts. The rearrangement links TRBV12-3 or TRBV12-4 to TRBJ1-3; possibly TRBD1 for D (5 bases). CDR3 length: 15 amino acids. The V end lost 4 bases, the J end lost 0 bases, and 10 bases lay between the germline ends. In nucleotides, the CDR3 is TGTGCCAGCAGTTCGGGGCTTAACTCTGGAAACACCATATATTTT. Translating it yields CASSSGLNSGNTIYF.

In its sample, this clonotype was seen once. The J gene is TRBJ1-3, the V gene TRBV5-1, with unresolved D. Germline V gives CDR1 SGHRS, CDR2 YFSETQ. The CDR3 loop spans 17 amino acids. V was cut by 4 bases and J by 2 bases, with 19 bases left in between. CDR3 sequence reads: CASSPTSPQSPGNTIYF. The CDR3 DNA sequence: TGCGCCAGCAGCCCCACCTCGCCTCAAAGCCCTGGAAACACCATATATTTT.

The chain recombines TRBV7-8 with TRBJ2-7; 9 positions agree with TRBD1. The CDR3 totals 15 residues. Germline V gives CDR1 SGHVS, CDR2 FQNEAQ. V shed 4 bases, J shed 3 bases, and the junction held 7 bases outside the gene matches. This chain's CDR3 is CASSSRTGVDYEQYF. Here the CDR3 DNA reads TGTGCCAGCAGCTCCCGGACAGGGGTGGACTACGAGCAGTACTTC.

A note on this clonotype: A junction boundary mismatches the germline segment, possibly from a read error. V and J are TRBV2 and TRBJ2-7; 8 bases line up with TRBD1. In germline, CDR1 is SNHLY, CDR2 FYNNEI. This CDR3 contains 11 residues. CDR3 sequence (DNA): TGTGCCAGCTTGAAGGCCAGGGGGCTAGTTTTC. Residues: CASLKARGLVF.

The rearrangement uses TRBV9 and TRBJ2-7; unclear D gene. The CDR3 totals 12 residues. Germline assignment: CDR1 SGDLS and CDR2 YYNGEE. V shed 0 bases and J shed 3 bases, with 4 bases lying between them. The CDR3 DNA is TGTGCCAGCAGCGTAGTCGACTACGAGCAGTACTTC. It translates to CASSVVDYEQYF.

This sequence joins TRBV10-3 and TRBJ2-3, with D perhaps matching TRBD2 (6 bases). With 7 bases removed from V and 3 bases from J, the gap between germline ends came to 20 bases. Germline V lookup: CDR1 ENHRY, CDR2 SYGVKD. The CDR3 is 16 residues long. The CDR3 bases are TGTGCCATCATTTATTTAGGAGGGGTCCGGACAGATACGCAGTATTTT. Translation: CAIIYLGGVRTDTQYF.

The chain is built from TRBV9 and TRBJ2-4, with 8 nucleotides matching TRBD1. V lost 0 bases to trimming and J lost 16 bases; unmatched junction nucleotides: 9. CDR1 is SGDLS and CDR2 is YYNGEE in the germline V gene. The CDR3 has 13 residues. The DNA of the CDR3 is TGTGCCAGCAGCGTAGGTTTCAGGGGGCGGAATTACTTC. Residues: CASSVGFRGRNYF.

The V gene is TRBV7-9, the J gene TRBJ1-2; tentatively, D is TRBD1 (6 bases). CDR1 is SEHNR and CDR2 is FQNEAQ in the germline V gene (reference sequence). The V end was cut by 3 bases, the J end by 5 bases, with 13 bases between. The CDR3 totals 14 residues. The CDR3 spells CASSFQGRPYGYTF. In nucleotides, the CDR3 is TGTGCCAGCAGCTTCCAGGGGAGGCCGTATGGCTACACCTTC.

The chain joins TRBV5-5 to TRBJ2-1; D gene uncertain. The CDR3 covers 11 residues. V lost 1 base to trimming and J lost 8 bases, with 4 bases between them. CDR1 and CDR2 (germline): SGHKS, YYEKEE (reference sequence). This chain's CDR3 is CASSLIHEQFF. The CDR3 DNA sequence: TGTGCCAGCAGCTTGATACATGAGCAGTTCTTC.